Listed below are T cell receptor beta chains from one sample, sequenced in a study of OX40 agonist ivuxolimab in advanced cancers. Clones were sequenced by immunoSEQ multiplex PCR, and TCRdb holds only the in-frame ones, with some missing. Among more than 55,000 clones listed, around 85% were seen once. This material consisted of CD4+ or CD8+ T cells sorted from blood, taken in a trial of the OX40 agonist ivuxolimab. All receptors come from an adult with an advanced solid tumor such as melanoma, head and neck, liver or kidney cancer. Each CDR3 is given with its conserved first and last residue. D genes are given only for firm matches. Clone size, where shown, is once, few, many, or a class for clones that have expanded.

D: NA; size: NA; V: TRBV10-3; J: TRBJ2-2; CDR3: CAIEQNSNTGELFF; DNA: TGTGCCATCGAACAGAACTCGAACACCGGGGAGCTGTTTTTT
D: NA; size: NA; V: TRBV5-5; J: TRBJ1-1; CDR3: CASSFVSGNTEAFF; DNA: TGTGCCAGCAGCTTTGTTTCAGGGAACACTGAAGCTTTCTTT
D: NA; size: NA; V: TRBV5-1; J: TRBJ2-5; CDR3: CASSLDRSQETQYF; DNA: TGCGCCAGCAGCTTGGATCGCTCCCAAGAGACCCAGTACTTC
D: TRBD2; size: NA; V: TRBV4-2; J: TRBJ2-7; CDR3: CASSRATSGRGLTYEQYF; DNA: TGTGCCAGCAGCCGAGCGACTAGCGGGAGAGGCCTTACCTACGAGCAGTACTTC
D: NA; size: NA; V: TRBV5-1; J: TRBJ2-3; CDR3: CASRPSPLTDTQYF; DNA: TGCGCCAGCAGGCCCAGCCCACTCACAGATACGCAGTATTTT
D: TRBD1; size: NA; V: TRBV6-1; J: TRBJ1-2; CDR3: CASRDTGDGYTF; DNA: TGTGCCAGCAGAGATACAGGGGATGGCTACACCTTC
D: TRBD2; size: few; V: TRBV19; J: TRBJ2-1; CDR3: CASIRQAGAVNEQFF; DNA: TGTGCCAGTATACGCCAGGCGGGAGCGGTGAATGAGCAGTTCTTC
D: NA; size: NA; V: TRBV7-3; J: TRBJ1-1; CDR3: CASSPHMGGEAFF; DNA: TGTGCCAGCAGCCCACACATGGGCGGTGAAGCTTTCTTT
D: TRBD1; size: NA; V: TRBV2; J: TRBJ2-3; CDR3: CARRQGLSTDTQYF; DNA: TGTGCCAGAAGACAGGGCCTTAGCACAGATACGCAGTATTTT
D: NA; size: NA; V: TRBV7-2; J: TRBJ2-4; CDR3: CASSRDETGIQYF; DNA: TGTGCCAGCAGCCGGGACGAAACGGGCATTCAGTACTTC
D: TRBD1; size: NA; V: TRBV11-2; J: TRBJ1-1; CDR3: CASSLQQGVTEAFF; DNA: TGTGCCAGCAGCCTCCAACAGGGGGTCACTGAAGCTTTCTTT
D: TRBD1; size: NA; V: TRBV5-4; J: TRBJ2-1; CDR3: CASSQGGQGQNEQFF; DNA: TGTGCCAGCAGCCAGGGGGGACAGGGACAAAATGAGCAGTTCTTC
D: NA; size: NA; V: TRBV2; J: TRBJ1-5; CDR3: CASSEFVGGHQPQHF; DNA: TGTGCCAGCAGTGAATTTGTAGGAGGGCATCAGCCCCAGCATTTT
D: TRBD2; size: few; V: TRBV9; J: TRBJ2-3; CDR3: CASSEGASGGPVGDTQYF; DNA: TGTGCCAGCAGCGAGGGGGCTAGCGGGGGACCCGTGGGCGATACGCAGTATTTT
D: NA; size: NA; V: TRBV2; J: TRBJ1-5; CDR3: CASSVERNNQPQHF; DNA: TGTGCCAGCAGTGTGGAGAGAAACAATCAGCCCCAGCATTTT
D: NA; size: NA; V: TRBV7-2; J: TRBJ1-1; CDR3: CASSLGEGWNTEAFF; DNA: TGTGCCAGCAGCTTAGGTGAGGGGTGGAACACTGAAGCTTTCTTT
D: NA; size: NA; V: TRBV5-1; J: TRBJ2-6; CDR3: CASSRGTYSGANVLTF; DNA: TGCGCCAGCAGCAGGGGAACTTACTCTGGGGCCAACGTCCTGACTTTC
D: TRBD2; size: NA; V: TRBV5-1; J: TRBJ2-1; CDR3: CASSLATSVSNEQFF; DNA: TGCGCCAGCAGCTTGGCGACTAGCGTCTCAAATGAGCAGTTCTTC
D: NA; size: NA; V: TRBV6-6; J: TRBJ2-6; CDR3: CASSYHQGANVLTF; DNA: TGTGCCAGCAGTTACCACCAGGGGGCCAACGTCCTGACTTTC
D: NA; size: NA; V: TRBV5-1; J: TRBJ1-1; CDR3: CASSFQGNTEAFF; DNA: TGCGCCAGCAGCTTCCAGGGCAACACTGAAGCTTTCTTT
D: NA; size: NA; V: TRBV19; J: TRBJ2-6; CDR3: CASLRRSGLAGANVLTF; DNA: TGTGCCAGCCTCAGGCGATCCGGGTTAGCTGGGGCCAACGTCCTGACTTTC
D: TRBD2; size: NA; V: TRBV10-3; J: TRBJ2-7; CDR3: CASARGGVDEQYF; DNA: TGTGCCTCAGCTCGGGGGGGCGTCGACGAGCAGTACTTC
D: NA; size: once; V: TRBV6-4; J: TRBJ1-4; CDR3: CASSSGVRATNEKLFF; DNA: TGTGCCAGCAGTTCAGGGGTAAGGGCAACTAATGAAAAACTGTTTTTT
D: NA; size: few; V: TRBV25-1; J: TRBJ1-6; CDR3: CASSRRDNYSPLHF; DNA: TGTGCCAGCAGTCGACGGGACAACTATTCACCCCTCCACTTT
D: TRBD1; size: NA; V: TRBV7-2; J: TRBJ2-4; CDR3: CASSLSGQGRRLTKNIQYF; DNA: TGTGCCAGCAGCTTATCTGGACAGGGGCGGCGGTTAACCAAAAACATTCAGTACTTC
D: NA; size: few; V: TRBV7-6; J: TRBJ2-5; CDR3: CASSPRDGRLRETQYF; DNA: TGTGCCAGCAGCCCCCGGGATGGGAGGTTGAGGGAGACCCAGTACTTC
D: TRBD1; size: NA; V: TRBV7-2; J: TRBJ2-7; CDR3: CASSLADRGRLIYEQYF; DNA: TGTGCCAGCAGCTTAGCGGACAGGGGGCGATTGATCTACGAGCAGTACTTC
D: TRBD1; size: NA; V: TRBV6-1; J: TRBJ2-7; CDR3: CASSRQGARYEQYF; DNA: TGTGCCAGCAGTCGACAGGGGGCTAGGTACGAGCAGTACTTC
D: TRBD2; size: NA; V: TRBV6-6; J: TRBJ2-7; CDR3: CASSLLGGGIEQYF; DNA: TGTGCCAGCAGCCTTCTGGGGGGGGGAATCGAGCAGTACTTC
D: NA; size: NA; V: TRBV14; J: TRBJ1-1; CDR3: CASSQVGGLMNTEAFF; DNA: TGTGCCAGCAGCCAAGTCGGAGGGTTGATGAACACTGAAGCTTTCTTT
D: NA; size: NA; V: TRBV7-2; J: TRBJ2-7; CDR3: CASSLGGSIYEQYF; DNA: TGTGCCAGCAGCTTAGGGGGATCGATCTACGAGCAGTACTTC
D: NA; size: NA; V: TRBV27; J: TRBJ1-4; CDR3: CASSLVGRHEKLFF; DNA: TGTGCCAGCAGTTTGGTGGGGCGTCATGAAAAACTGTTTTTT